These T cell receptor beta chains were read from a single sample in a study of PD-1 blockade in classical Hodgkin lymphoma. The data were produced by immunoSEQ multiplex PCR, yet TCRdb's version contains in-frame clones alone and is incomplete. Among fewer than 40,000 clones, around 80% were seen once, and the ten largest hold under 1%. The sample here was CD4+ T cells from blood, taken before the fourth cycle of nivolumab. The receptors stem from a human donor with classical Hodgkin lymphoma. CDR3s include the opening cysteine and the closing phenylalanine or tryptophan.

v_gene	j_gene	CDR3aa
TRBV14	TRBJ2-7	CASSQWTGGYEQYF
TRBV19	TRBJ1-2	CAIQTGVYGYTF
TRBV6-5	TRBJ1-1	CASRKIQGAEAFF
TRBV7-9	TRBJ1-4	CASSIPVSRDIRTNEKLFF
TRBV7-7	TRBJ1-4	CASSSTTNEKLFF
TRBV6-5	TRBJ1-4	CASSYSIATNEKLFF
TRBV28	TRBJ1-2	CASRRDTGYGYTF
TRBV7-2	TRBJ2-6	CASRAGIGANVLTF
TRBV29-1	TRBJ2-6	CSVVFPYSGANVLTF
TRBV15	TRBJ2-7	CATSRDPNYEQYF
TRBV5-4	TRBJ2-3	CASSLVATTDTQYF
TRBV15	TRBJ1-6	CATSRGGTGDSPLHF
TRBV4-2	TRBJ1-5	CASSQDLREPQHF
TRBV29-1	TRBJ1-5	CSVARYSDQPQHF
TRBV19	TRBJ2-3	CASTGQGPSLDTQYF
TRBV19	TRBJ2-2	CASRTQANTGELFF
TRBV28	TRBJ1-1	CASSSALDRDTEAFF
TRBV30	TRBJ1-1	CAWSGYNWAVTEAFF
TRBV10-3	TRBJ2-3	CAISDGTSGDTQYF
TRBV11-3	TRBJ2-1	CASSSGPNNEQFF
TRBV15	TRBJ1-4	CATQTATNEKLFF
TRBV7-9	TRBJ2-1	CASSLMGQGIYNEQFF
TRBV7-2	TRBJ2-3	CASSLGEGTDTQYF
TRBV5-1	TRBJ2-2	CASSLEFTGELFF
TRBV6-1	TRBJ1-2	CASSEVGNNYGYTF
TRBV6-5	TRBJ2-5	CASSYTGTGETQYF
TRBV19	TRBJ2-5	CASSMDRSTGETQYF
TRBV9	TRBJ2-3	CASSTSSGGLDTQYF
TRBV19	TRBJ1-3	CASSTSDRAYGNTIYF
TRBV7-9	TRBJ1-4	CASRDRGEKLFF
TRBV9	TRBJ1-2	CASSVIEGAAGGYTF
TRBV11-3	TRBJ2-7	CASSFGQLYEQYF
TRBV7-9	TRBJ1-1	CASSLNPSNTEAFF
TRBV28	TRBJ1-2	CASREPGPYGYTF
TRBV6-5	TRBJ1-2	CASTLKTGEHGYTF
TRBV9	TRBJ2-5	CASSVAGGETQYF
TRBV9	TRBJ1-2	CASSTTAGIYGYTF
TRBV7-9	TRBJ2-2	CASSLRDHGELFF
TRBV7-8	TRBJ2-2	CASSPKRTGGTGELFF
TRBV9	TRBJ2-4	CASSGTRGQGGGIAKNIQYF
TRBV11-3	TRBJ1-6	CASSSTGEGPLHF
TRBV6-6	TRBJ1-4	CASSYRQGHEKLFF
TRBV4-1	TRBJ1-5	CASSQDSGTVSNQPQHF
TRBV29-1	TRBJ2-7	CSVARGAGGEQYF
TRBV2	TRBJ2-4	CASSNGGLGIQYF
TRBV7-2	TRBJ1-1	CASSPRGGWVFEAFF
TRBV10-3	TRBJ1-1	CATITEPNTEAFF
TRBV4-2	TRBJ2-1	CASSQERGLGYNEQFF